This T cell receptor (beta chain) originates from a study of OX40 agonist ivuxolimab in advanced cancers. Study details: Previous treatment with anti-PD-1, anti-PD-L1 or anti-CTLA-4 therapy was allowed; about 37% had received some. Regarding the study as a whole: CD4+ and CD8+ T cells in blood underwent clonal expansion by week 6 at 0.1 to 3.0 mg/kg. Antigens targeted by the expanded peripheral T cells were not determined.

Details on this clone: Its antigen is undetermined.

The CDR3 totals 13 residues. Trimming removed 5 bases at V and 3 bases at J, with 9 bases between. CDR1 is SGHTA and CDR2 is FQGNSA in the germline V gene. Only in-frame clones appear in the TCRdb table, and some are missing; sequencing was by immunoSEQ multiplex PCR. Found here are 65,000 to 85,000 clones, around 85% of them singletons; the top ten hold about 0.83%. V usage is TRBV7-2 and J usage is TRBJ2-3, with D perhaps TRBD2 (5 bases). The receptor comes from an adult with an advanced solid tumor such as melanoma, head and neck, liver or kidney cancer. The sample consisted of CD4+ or CD8+ T cells sorted from blood, taken in a trial of the OX40 agonist ivuxolimab. In DNA form, the CDR3 reads TGTGCCAGCAGCACGTGGACTACAGATACGCAGTATTTT. Protein: CASSTWTTDTQYF.